The 20 T cell receptor beta chains listed next were all sequenced from one sample in a study of blood T cell repertoires in COVID-19 (dated by TCRdb to between 2020 and 2021). Library method: the immunoSEQ multiplex PCR assay. The clones in this table, taken by TCRdb from immuneACCESS, are in-frame only. Not every clone is retained; where verified, under half of the shortfall comes from an unresolved V gene, and the cause of the rest is unknown. The sample table shows about 270,000 clones, and 75% to 95% are seen once. Jointly, the top ten make up 2% to 3% of the sample. Sequenced sample: peripheral blood. All receptors derive from a person between 18 and 35 years old with COVID-19, enrolled during active disease.

The J gene is TRBJ2-1, the V gene TRBV27; a possible D gene is TRBD2 (6 bases). The V end was cut by 6 bases, the J end by 2 bases, with 17 bases between. In germline, CDR1 is MNHEY, CDR2 SMNVEV (reference sequence). The CDR3 is made up of 16 amino acids. The CDR3 loop is CASRGGVNAAYNEQFF. Here the CDR3 DNA reads TGTGCCAGCAGGGGGGGAGTTAACGCGGCCTACAATGAGCAGTTCTTC.

The genes are TRBV28 and TRBJ1-5; D might be TRBD1 (5 bases). The CDR3 length is 16 residues. CDR1 and CDR2 from the germline V gene are MDHEN and SYDVKM. The V gene lost 3 bases and the J gene lost 0 bases, with 12 bases spanning the gap. DNA for the CDR3: TGTGCCAGCAGTTTGGAGGGGCGGGATAGCAATCAGCCCCAGCATTTT. This codes for CASSLEGRDSNQPQHF.

The J gene is TRBJ1-5, the V gene TRBV2; maybe TRBD1 (5 bases). The CDR3 covers 15 residues. The germline gives CDR1 SNHLY, CDR2 FYNNEI. The ends were cut back, 1 base at V and 0 bases at J, with 7 bases in the middle. The CDR3 nucleotides are TGTGCCAGCAGTGAAGGACAGTATAGCAATCAGCCCCAGCATTTT. It translates to CASSEGQYSNQPQHF.

This chain connects TRBV12-3 or TRBV12-4 to TRBJ2-7; D is unclear. The ends were cut back, 3 bases at V and 5 bases at J, with 11 bases in the middle. This CDR3 is built from 13 residues. The CDR3 here is CASSFNPRDEQYF. CDR3 nucleotide sequence: TGTGCCAGCAGTTTTAACCCCCGGGACGAGCAGTACTTC.

This clone was found a few times. This sequence joins TRBV9 and TRBJ2-2; perhaps TRBD2 as D (5 bases). Trimming left V 0 bases short and J 4 bases short, with 10 bases between. CDR1 SGDLS and CDR2 YYNGEE come from the germline V gene. This CDR3 contains 15 residues. The CDR3 sequence is CASSVESAGTGELFF. For the CDR3, the DNA is TGTGCCAGCAGCGTAGAATCTGCGGGCACCGGGGAGCTGTTTTTT. Full variable domain (remainder filled in from reference TRBV9 and TRBJ2-2): DSGVTQTPKHLITATGQRVTLRCSPRSGDLSVYWYQQSLDQGLQFLIQYYNGEERAKGNILERFSAQQFPDLHSELNLSSLELGDSALYFCASSVESAGTGELFFGEGSRLTVL.

The V call is TRBV11-2, the J call TRBJ2-1; no firm D call. CDR1 SGHAT and CDR2 FQNNGV come from the germline V gene. The CDR3 has 12 amino acids. Deletions cut 5 bases from V and 10 bases from J, with 12 bases between. The CDR3 here is CASSPSGWEQFF. CDR3 coding DNA: TGTGCCAGCAGCCCCTCCGGGTGGGAGCAGTTCTTC. Looking up the rest from reference TRBV11-2 and TRBJ2-1 gives the full variable domain: EAGVAQSPRYKIIEKRQSVAFWCNPISGHATLYWYQQILGQGPKLLIQFQNNGVVDDSQLPKDRFSAERLKGVDSTLKIQPAKLEDSAVYLCASSPSGWEQFFGPGTRLTVL.

The chain combines TRBV29-1 with TRBJ1-1; no clear D gene. Germline V gives CDR1 SQVTM, CDR2 ANQGSEA. The CDR3 has 11 residues. CDR3 bases: TGCATCGGTTTTGGGAACACTGAAGCTTTCTTT. Its translation: CIGFGNTEAFF.

V and J are TRBV5-6 and TRBJ2-7; TRBD1 matches 9 bases. The CDR3 has 15 residues. CDR1 SGHDT and CDR2 YYEEEE come from the germline V gene. Trimming took 0 bases from V and 5 from J; bases not matched to a gene: 6. CDR3 region: CASSLGTGASHEQYF. The CDR3 DNA is TGTGCCAGCAGCTTGGGGACAGGGGCATCCCACGAGCAGTACTTC.

The chain links TRBV5-6 to TRBJ2-6; 8 bases fit TRBD1. The ends lost 0 bases at V and 7 bases at J; junction bases unmatched: 9. This CDR3 has 17 residues. Per germline, CDR1 SGHDT and CDR2 YYEEEE. CDR3 DNA: TGTGCCAGCAGCTTGGCCCAGACAGGGGTCGCAGCCAACGTCCTGACTTTC. Its protein is CASSLAQTGVAANVLTF.

The gene calls are TRBV12-3 or TRBV12-4 and TRBJ2-2; D may be TRBD2 (5 bases). The V and J ends lost 5 bases and 6 bases respectively, with 10 bases between them. The CDR3 is 13 residues long. Here the CDR3 reads CASSPRAAGELFF. The CDR3, as DNA: TGTGCCAGCAGTCCGCGGGCCGCCGGGGAGCTGTTTTTT.

V usage is TRBV29-1 and J usage is TRBJ2-3; the D gene is possibly TRBD2 (5 bases). Germline V lookup: CDR1 SQVTM, CDR2 ANQGSEA. The V end lost 6 bases, the J end lost 4 bases, and 29 bases lay between the germline ends. The CDR3 is 18 residues long. CDR3 amino acids: CSVGSGWGMTAGADTQYF. For the CDR3, the DNA is TGCAGCGTCGGCTCGGGATGGGGTATGACGGCGGGCGCAGATACGCAGTATTTT.

J is TRBJ1-2 and V is TRBV18, with D possibly TRBD1 on 5 matching bases. The V end lost 5 bases, the J end lost 4 bases, and 17 bases lay between the germline ends. Germline V gene lookup returns CDR1 KGHSH and CDR2 LQKENI. This CDR3 region has 15 residues. The CDR3 DNA follows: TGTGCCAGCTCATCCTCCCTTTTTGACAGCTATGGCTACACCTTC. This sequence encodes CASSSSLFDSYGYTF.

J is TRBJ2-1 and V is TRBV6-6, with 14 bases matching TRBD2. CDR1 MNHNY and CDR2 SVGAGI come from the germline V gene (reference sequence). CDR3 length: 21 residues. The V and J ends lost 5 bases and 8 bases, in that order; junction bases with no gene match: 23. The CDR3 here is CASSPLQAAYGLAGGRDEQFF. CDR3 DNA: TGTGCCAGCAGTCCCTTACAAGCCGCCTACGGACTAGCGGGAGGTAGGGATGAGCAGTTCTTC.

The chain uses TRBV4-1 and TRBJ2-7, with D tentatively TRBD2 (6 bases). Germline CDR1 and CDR2: MGHRA and YSYEKL. The CDR3 consists of 16 residues. Trimming took 3 bases from V and 2 from J, leaving 17 bases between them. The CDR3 is CASSQSPGLGTYEQYF. For the CDR3, the DNA is TGCGCCAGCAGCCAGTCTCCGGGACTGGGCACCTACGAGCAGTACTTC.

This chain links TRBV6-2 or TRBV6-3 with TRBJ1-2, with a weak D call TRBD1 (5 bases). The germline gives CDR1 MNHEY, CDR2 SVGEGT. The CDR3 totals 13 residues. Trimming removed 5 bases at V and 3 bases at J, with 10 bases between. CDR3 DNA: TGTGCCAGCAGTCCGACAGAAGACTATGGCTACACCTTC. Amino acid sequence: CASSPTEDYGYTF.

V gene TRBV6-5 combines with J gene TRBJ2-3; 11 nucleotides align to TRBD2. Germline-derived CDR1 and CDR2 are MNHEY and SVGAGI. V shed 2 bases and J 2 bases; nucleotides not matched to a gene: 3. The CDR3 spans 16 residues. The CDR3 nucleotides read TGTGCCAGCAGTTACAGACTAGCGGGAACCACAGATACGCAGTATTTT. It yields the protein CASSYRLAGTTDTQYF.

This clone was recorded once. The rearrangement uses TRBV6-5 and TRBJ1-3; 7 bases line up with TRBD1. This CDR3 contains 13 residues. Trimming took 7 bases from V and 5 from J; bases not matched to a gene: 5. Germline CDR1 reads MNHEY; CDR2 reads SVGAGI. Here the CDR3 DNA reads TGTGCCAGCACCCCGACAGGGAGAAACACCATATATTTT. The encoded protein is CASTPTGRNTIYF.

The chain uses TRBV19 and TRBJ1-1, with TRBD1 matching over 9 bases. V dropped 9 bases and J dropped 1; count of bases not matched to a gene: 6. Germline lookup yields CDR1 LNHDA and CDR2 SQIVND (reference sequence). CDR3 length equals 14 residues. The chain's CDR3 is CASRRQGENTEAFF. CDR3 nucleotides: TGTGCCAGCCGAAGACAGGGGGAGAACACTGAAGCTTTCTTT.

V is TRBV13 and J is TRBJ2-3; D is perhaps TRBD2 (6 bases). The V end lost 4 bases, the J end lost 2 bases, and 16 bases lay between the germline ends. CDR1 and CDR2 (germline): PRHDT, FYEKMQ (reference sequence). This CDR3 region has 16 residues. The CDR3 DNA sequence: TGTGCCAGCAGCTCGCTAGCGTGGACCTCCACAGATACGCAGTATTTT. Translation: CASSSLAWTSTDTQYF. Based on the CDR3 plus reference TRBV13 and TRBJ2-3, the full variable domain is AAGVIQSPRHLIKEKRETATLKCYPIPRHDTVYWYQQGPGQDPQFLISFYEKMQSDKGSIPDRFSAQQFSDYHSELNMSSLELGDSALYFCASSSLAWTSTDTQYFGPGTRLTVL.

This chain connects TRBV5-1 to TRBJ2-5; the match to TRBD2 covers 7 bases. The CDR3 is 14 amino acids. The trim removed 2 bases at V and 3 bases at J, leaving 4 bases unmatched. From germline, CDR1 is SGHRS and CDR2 YFSETQ. Written as DNA, the CDR3 is TGCGCCAGCAGCTTCGTGGCGGGAGAAGAGACCCAGTACTTC. This translates into CASSFVAGEETQYF.